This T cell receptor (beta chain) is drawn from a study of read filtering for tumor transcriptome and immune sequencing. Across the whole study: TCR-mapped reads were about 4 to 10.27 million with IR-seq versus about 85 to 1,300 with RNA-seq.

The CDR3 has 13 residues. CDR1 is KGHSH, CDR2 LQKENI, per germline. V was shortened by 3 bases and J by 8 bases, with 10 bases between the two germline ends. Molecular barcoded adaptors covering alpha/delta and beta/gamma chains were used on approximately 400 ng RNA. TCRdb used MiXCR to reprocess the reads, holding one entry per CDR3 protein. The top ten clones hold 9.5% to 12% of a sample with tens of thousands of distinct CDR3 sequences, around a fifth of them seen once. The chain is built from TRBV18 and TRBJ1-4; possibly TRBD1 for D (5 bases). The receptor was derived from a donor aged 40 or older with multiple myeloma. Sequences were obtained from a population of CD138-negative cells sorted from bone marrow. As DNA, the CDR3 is TGTGCCAGCTCACCGGGGGTTCACGAAAAACTGTTTTTT. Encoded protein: CASSPGVHEKLFF.